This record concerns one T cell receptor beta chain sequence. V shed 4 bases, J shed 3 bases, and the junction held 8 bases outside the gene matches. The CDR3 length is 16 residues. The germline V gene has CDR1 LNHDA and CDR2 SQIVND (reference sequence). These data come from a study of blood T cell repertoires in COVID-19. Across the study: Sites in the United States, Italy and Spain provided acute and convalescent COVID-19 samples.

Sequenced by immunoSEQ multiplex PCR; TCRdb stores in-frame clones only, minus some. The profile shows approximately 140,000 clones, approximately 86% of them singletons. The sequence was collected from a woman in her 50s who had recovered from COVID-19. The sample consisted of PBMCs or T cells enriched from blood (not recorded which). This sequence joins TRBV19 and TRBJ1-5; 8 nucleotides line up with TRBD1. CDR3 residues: CASSKTDRASNQPQHF. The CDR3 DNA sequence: TGTGCCAGTAGTAAAACGGACAGGGCCTCCAATCAGCCCCAGCATTTT.